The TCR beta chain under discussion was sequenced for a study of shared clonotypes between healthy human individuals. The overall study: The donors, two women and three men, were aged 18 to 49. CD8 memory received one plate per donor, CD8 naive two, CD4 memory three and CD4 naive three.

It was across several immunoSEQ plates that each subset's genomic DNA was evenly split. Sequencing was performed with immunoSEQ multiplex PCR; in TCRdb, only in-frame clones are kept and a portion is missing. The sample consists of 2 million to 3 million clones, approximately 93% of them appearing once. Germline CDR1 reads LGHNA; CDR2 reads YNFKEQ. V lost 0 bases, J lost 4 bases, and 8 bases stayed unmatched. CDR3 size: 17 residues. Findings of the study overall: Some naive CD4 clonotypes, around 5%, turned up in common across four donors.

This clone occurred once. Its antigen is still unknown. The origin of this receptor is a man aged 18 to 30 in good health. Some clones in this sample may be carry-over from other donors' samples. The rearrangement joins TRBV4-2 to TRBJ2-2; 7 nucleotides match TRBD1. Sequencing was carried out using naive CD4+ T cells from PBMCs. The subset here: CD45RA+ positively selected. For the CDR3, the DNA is TGTGCCAGCAGCCAAGAATTTAGACAGGGTGTCACCGGGGAGCTGTTTTTT. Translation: CASSQEFRQGVTGELFF.